The T cell receptor (beta chain) described here comes from a study of T cells after posttransplantation cyclophosphamide. Cyclophosphamide on days +3 and +4 followed busulfan-fludarabine conditioning and a marrow graft. The method was immunoSEQ multiplex PCR; TCRdb's version includes in-frame clones alone and lacks a portion of them. Of thousands of clones listed, approximately 82% are singletons. This CDR3 has 17 residues. Germline V lookup: CDR1 MDHEN, CDR2 SYDVKM. Unmatched junction bases numbered 14, after V lost 6 bases and J lost 0 bases. The receptor comes from a female patient aged 50-60 years who received an allogeneic stem cell transplant from a related donor, was CMV-positive, and had no GVHD. The graft donor may have given rise to some T cells. The specimen was CD8+ T cells sorted from PBMCs, collected less than 1,500 days after allogeneic stem cell transplant with posttransplant cyclophosphamide. This chain uses TRBV28 with TRBJ2-7; 7 bases agree with TRBD2. The CDR3 region has the DNA TGTGCCAGCAGCTTTTCCCTAGCGGAGGGGACCTCCTACGAGCAGTACTTC. This codes for CASSFSLAEGTSYEQYF.